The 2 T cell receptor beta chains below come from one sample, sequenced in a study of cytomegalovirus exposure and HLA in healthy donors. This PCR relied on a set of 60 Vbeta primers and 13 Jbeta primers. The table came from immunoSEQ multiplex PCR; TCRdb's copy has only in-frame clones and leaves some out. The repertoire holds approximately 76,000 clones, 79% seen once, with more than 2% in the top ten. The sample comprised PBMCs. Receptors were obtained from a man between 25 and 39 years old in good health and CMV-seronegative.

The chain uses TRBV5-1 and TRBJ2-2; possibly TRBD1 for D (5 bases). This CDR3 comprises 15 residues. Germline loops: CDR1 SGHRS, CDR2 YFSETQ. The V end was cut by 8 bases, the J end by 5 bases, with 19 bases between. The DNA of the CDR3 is TGCGCCAGTACTAAGGGGCACGTCGGGACCGGGGAGCTGTTTTTT. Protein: CASTKGHVGTGELFF.

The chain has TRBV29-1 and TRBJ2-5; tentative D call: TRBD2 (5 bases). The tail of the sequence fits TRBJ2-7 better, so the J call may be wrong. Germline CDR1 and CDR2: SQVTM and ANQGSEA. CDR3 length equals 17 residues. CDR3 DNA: TGCAGCGTTGAAGTCGTGCATATGGGGAGAAGGTCCTACGAGCAGTACTTC. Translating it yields CSVEVVHMGRRSYEQYF.